These 30 T cell receptor beta chains came from one sample sequenced in a study of stem cell transplantation in POMP-related autoinflammatory disease (dated by TCRdb to 2020 to 2022). Reading the label with the study, this specimen's time point is: after hematopoietic stem cell transplant. The library came from the immunoSEQ multiplex PCR assay. TCRdb carries this immuneACCESS record with in-frame sequences only. Its versions omit some clonotypes, under half of them owing to an unresolved V gene in the studies checked, with the rest unexplained. In this sample the table shows over 2,000 clones, around 86% of which occur a single time. Approximately 2.5% of the sample goes to the ten largest clones. Sequencing was performed on Tregs from PBMCs, taken after stem cell transplantation. These receptors all stem from a human patient with POMP-related autoinflammation and immune dysregulation (PRAID). Some T cells may be donor cells from the graft after a transplant.

This sequence joins TRBV6-5 and TRBJ1-1; D gene unclear. The CDR3 totals 15 residues. Trimming took 2 bases from V and 0 from J, leaving 10 bases between them. Germline-derived CDR1 and CDR2 are MNHEY and SVGAGI. The DNA for the CDR3 is TGTGCCAGCAGTTACAATCGGAACATGAACACTGAAGCTTTCTTT. It codes for CASSYNRNMNTEAFF.

The V gene is TRBV28, the J gene TRBJ1-6, with a weak D call TRBD1 (6 bases). V was trimmed by 5 bases and J by 3 bases, leaving 26 bases between them. CDR1 is MDHEN and CDR2 is SYDVKM in the germline V gene. The CDR3 consists of 20 residues. CDR3 sequence reads: CASSKYLMGDTAFYNSPLHF. For the CDR3, the DNA is TGTGCCAGCAGTAAATATCTTATGGGGGACACAGCTTTCTATAATTCACCCCTCCACTTT.

The V gene is TRBV11-2, the J gene TRBJ2-5, with TRBD1 matching over 8 bases. The V gene end was trimmed by 5 bases and the J gene end by 6 bases; junction bases not matched to a gene: 5. This CDR3 comprises 13 residues. Germline V gene sequence: CDR1 SGHAT, CDR2 FQNNGV. CDR3: CASSMDRVKTQYF. In DNA form, the CDR3 reads TGTGCCAGCAGCATGGACAGGGTAAAGACCCAGTACTTC.

The chain carries TRBV3-1 (or the pseudogene TRBV3-2) and TRBJ1-6; D call uncertain. The V end lost 1 base, the J end lost 13 bases, and 17 bases lay between the germline ends. Germline V gene lookup returns CDR1 LGHDT and CDR2 YNNKEL (reference sequence). The CDR3 is made up of 15 amino acids. The CDR3 DNA is TGTGCCAGCAGCCAAGGTCCGGGGTTTGCGGGGCCCCTCCACTTT. Its translation: CASSQGPGFAGPLHF.

This sequence joins TRBV2 and TRBJ2-3, with 10 bases that match TRBD1. The length of the CDR3 is 13 residues. Germline values: CDR1 SNHLY, CDR2 FYNNEI. V lost 7 bases to trimming and J lost 4 bases; unmatched junction nucleotides: 2. CDR3 DNA: TGTGCCAGCAATGGACAGGGGGCAGATACGCAGTATTTT. Amino acid sequence: CASNGQGADTQYF.

This chain uses TRBV12-3 or TRBV12-4 with TRBJ2-3; the D is unclear. The germline V and J ends were trimmed by 3 bases and 10 bases, with 14 bases remaining between them. The CDR3 loop spans 13 amino acids. CDR3 region: CASSFPPTEAQYF. In nucleotides, the CDR3 is TGTGCCAGCAGTTTTCCTCCCACAGAGGCGCAGTATTTT.

The chain uses TRBV2 and TRBJ1-4; 7 bases match TRBD1. Trimming cost V 4 bases and J 0 bases; bases outside gene matches: 5. Germline loops: CDR1 SNHLY, CDR2 FYNNEI. The CDR3 consists of 16 residues. CDR3 DNA: TGTGCCAGCAGTGTTTTTGGACAGGCAACTAATGAAAAACTGTTTTTT. The encoded protein is CASSVFGQATNEKLFF.

V and J are TRBV27 and TRBJ2-2, with D maybe TRBD2 (5 bases). Deletions cut 10 bases from V and 2 bases from J, with 11 bases between. This CDR3 spans 13 amino acids. The germline V gene encodes CDR1 MNHEY and CDR2 SMNVEV (reference sequence). The DNA of the CDR3 is TGTGCCAACAGCGGAAGCAACACCGGGGAGCTGTTTTTT. Its translation: CANSGSNTGELFF.

The V gene is TRBV30, the J gene TRBJ1-1, with 9 bases lining up with TRBD1. The CDR3 sequence is 13 residues long. Germline V CDR1 and CDR2: GTSNPN, SVGIG (reference sequence). J gave up 0 bases and V 8 bases, and 4 bases lay outside the gene matches. The CDR3 coding sequence is TGTGCCCGGGACAGGGCGGTGAACACTGAAGCTTTCTTT. Amino acid sequence: CARDRAVNTEAFF.

The chain couples TRBV5-1 to TRBJ1-6; no definite D call. CDR3 size: 17 residues. Germline V gene data show CDR1 as SGHRS and CDR2 as YFSETQ. V lost 4 bases, J lost 0 bases, and 14 bases lay in between. The CDR3 DNA follows: TGCGCCAGCAGCCTAAACCGGGCCCCCTCCTATAATTCACCCCTCCACTTT. Amino acid sequence: CASSLNRAPSYNSPLHF.

The chain has TRBV28 and TRBJ2-1; perhaps D is TRBD1 or TRBD2 (6 bases each). Germline-derived CDR1 and CDR2 are MDHEN and SYDVKM. V dropped 4 bases and J dropped 8 bases, with 18 bases sitting between them. The CDR3 runs to 15 residues. CDR3 nucleotide sequence: TGTGCCAGCAGTTACTACAGCGAGGGGGGTGATGAGCAGTTCTTC. It yields the protein CASSYYSEGGDEQFF.

This sequence joins TRBV7-8 and TRBJ1-6; the match to TRBD1 covers 10 bases. The CDR3 has 15 amino acids. Germline CDR1 reads SGHVS; CDR2 reads FQNEAQ. V trimming: 5 bases; J trimming: 7 bases; junction bases outside the gene matches: 5. CDR3: CASSPRDRGNSPLHF. The DNA of the CDR3 is TGTGCCAGCAGCCCAAGGGACAGGGGAAATTCACCCCTCCACTTT.

This clone was seen only once. The V call is TRBV5-4, the J call TRBJ2-2, with 7 bases fitting TRBD2. CDR3 size: 15 residues. Germline values: CDR1 SGHNT, CDR2 YYREEE (reference sequence). With V trimmed by 4 bases and J by 6 bases, 9 bases remained unmatched. The CDR3: CASSPRTSFPGELFF. CDR3 coding DNA: TGTGCCAGCAGCCCGCGGACTAGTTTTCCCGGGGAGCTGTTTTTT. The full variable domain, rest sourced from reference TRBV5-4 and TRBJ2-2, is ETGVTQSPTHLIKTRGQQVTLRCSSQSGHNTVSWYQQALGQGPQFIFQYYREEENGRGNFPPRFSGLQFPNYSSELNVNALELDDSALYLCASSPRTSFPGELFFGEGSRLTVL.

The chain links TRBV7-9 to TRBJ2-3, with D unclear. The CDR3 covers 13 residues. The germline V gene has CDR1 SEHNR and CDR2 FQNEAQ (reference sequence). V was shortened by 7 bases and J by 4 bases, with 12 bases between the two germline ends. The CDR3 sequence is CASKWLSADTQYF. In DNA form, the CDR3 reads TGTGCCAGCAAGTGGTTGAGCGCAGATACGCAGTATTTT.

The rearrangement joins TRBV4-2 to TRBJ2-3, with D perhaps TRBD1 or TRBD2 (5 bases each). The germline CDR1 and CDR2 sequences are LGHNA and YNFKEQ. The CDR3 is made up of 16 amino acids. V lost 1 base and J 1 base, leaving 12 bases between the germline ends. The DNA of the CDR3 is TGTGCCAGCAGCCAAGGGGACGAGCCTGGCACAGATACGCAGTATTTT. Residues: CASSQGDEPGTDTQYF.

V is TRBV7-9 and J is TRBJ1-4; D may be TRBD1 (5 bases). Between the trimmed V and J ends, which lost 5 bases and 2 bases, there was a span of 18 bases. Germline CDR1 and CDR2: SEHNR and FQNEAQ (reference sequence). The CDR3 has 17 amino acids. Written as DNA, the CDR3 is TGTGCCAGCAGCATACAGCCGAGGGGATCGACTAATGAAAAACTGTTTTTT. The encoded protein is CASSIQPRGSTNEKLFF.

The chain recombines TRBV6-1 with TRBJ1-6, with D possibly being TRBD1 (6 bases). V lost 6 bases to trimming and J lost 8 bases, with 11 bases between them. Germline V gives CDR1 MNHNS, CDR2 SASEGT. CDR3 length equals 13 residues. CDR3 DNA: TGTGCCAGCAGACTCAGGGGAGATTCACCCCTCCACTTT. Amino acids: CASRLRGDSPLHF.

CDR3 protein: CASSLGSSENTGELFF. CDR3 DNA: TGTGCCAGCAGCTTAGGTTCATCAGAAAACACCGGGGAGCTGTTTTTT. This sequence joins TRBV7-6 and TRBJ2-2; no clear D gene. CDR3 size: 16 residues. Trimming took off 1 base at V and 2 bases at J, with 11 bases between the two ends. CDR1 SGHVS and CDR2 FNYEAQ come from the germline V gene.

The chain employs TRBV7-9 and TRBJ1-1, with a tentative D call TRBD1 (5 bases). CDR3 length: 14 residues. The V and J ends lost 2 bases and 10 bases respectively, with 17 bases between them. Germline-derived CDR1 and CDR2 are SEHNR and FQNEAQ (reference sequence). The CDR3 loop reads CASSLRDLYMGAFF. CDR3 nucleotide sequence: TGTGCCAGCAGCTTAAGGGACTTGTATATGGGAGCTTTCTTT.

The genes are TRBV6-1 and TRBJ1-6, with D uncertain. Trimming took 2 bases from V and 6 from J, leaving 14 bases between them. The CDR3 is made up of 16 amino acids. CDR1 is MNHNS, CDR2 SASEGT, per germline. The DNA for the CDR3 is TGTGCCAGCAGTGAAAATTCACAGACTTTTAATTCACCCCTCCACTTT. It encodes CASSENSQTFNSPLHF.

The CDR3 region is CASSLMVLYNEQFF. CDR3 bases: TGTGCCAGCAGCTTAATGGTCCTCTACAATGAGCAGTTCTTC. V usage is TRBV7-9 and J usage is TRBJ2-1; no reliable D call. CDR1 is SEHNR, CDR2 FQNEAQ, per germline (reference sequence). The CDR3 has 14 residues. V lost 2 bases, J lost 3 bases, and 8 bases lay in between.

The rearrangement uses TRBV18 and TRBJ1-1, with TRBD1 identical over 8 bases. Per the germline V gene, CDR1 is KGHSH and CDR2 is LQKENI. This CDR3 spans 16 amino acids. V gave up 1 base and J gave up 4 bases; unmatched junction bases: 8. The CDR3 nucleotides read TGTGCCAGCTCACCACTCAGGGGGCGTTGGGGCACTGAAGCTTTCTTT. Translated, it gives CASSPLRGRWGTEAFF.

The chain joins TRBV20-1 to TRBJ2-3; a possible D gene is TRBD2 (5 bases). The ends were cut back, 3 bases at V and 2 bases at J, with 12 bases in the middle. Germline V lookup: CDR1 DFQATT, CDR2 SNEGSKA (reference sequence). The CDR3 totals 14 residues. CDR3: CSASRSGPTDTQYF. The CDR3 DNA follows: TGCAGTGCTAGTAGGAGCGGCCCCACAGATACGCAGTATTTT.

This clone was seen just once. The V and J genes are TRBV18 and TRBJ1-6; D gene unclear. The length of the CDR3 is 17 residues. Trimming took off 1 base at V and 1 base at J, with 11 bases between the two ends. Germline CDR1 reads KGHSH; CDR2 reads LQKENI. The CDR3 region is CASSPLFIGSYNSPLHF. CDR3 DNA: TGTGCCAGCTCACCACTATTTATCGGTTCCTATAATTCACCCCTCCACTTT.

The CDR3 region is CATREGIGQPQHF. CDR3 nucleotide sequence: TGTGCCACAAGGGAAGGGATAGGGCAGCCCCAGCATTTT. The rearrangement links TRBV19 to TRBJ1-5; D is unresolved. The CDR3 has 13 residues. Looked up from germline, CDR1 is LNHDA and CDR2 is SQIVND (reference sequence). Trimming stripped 10 bases from V and 7 bases from J, with 17 bases between.

This chain uses TRBV18 with TRBJ2-1; 7 bases are a match to TRBD2. Germline CDR1 reads KGHSH; CDR2 reads LQKENI. V lost 2 bases to trimming and J lost 7 bases; unmatched junction nucleotides: 11. This CDR3 is built from 16 residues. As DNA, the CDR3 is TGTGCCAGCTCACCAGGGACGGGGGGTTCAATTAATGAGCAGTTCTTC. Translation: CASSPGTGGSINEQFF.

The chain is built from TRBV7-9 and TRBJ1-4; no definite D call. Germline values: CDR1 SEHNR, CDR2 FQNEAQ (reference sequence). The CDR3 is 15 amino acids. Trimming pared 5 bases from V and 7 bases from J, leaving 17 bases between. The CDR3 DNA reads TGTGCCAGCAGCAAAACTTGGGGTGATGTTGAAAAACTGTTTTTT. Protein: CASSKTWGDVEKLFF.

The chain recombines TRBV2 with TRBJ2-1, with D maybe TRBD1 (6 bases). Trimming removed 2 bases at V and 7 bases at J, with 12 bases between. Germline CDR1 SNHLY, CDR2 FYNNEI. This CDR3 is built from 14 residues. The CDR3 DNA reads TGTGCCAGCAGTGAATGGCCAGGGGATAATGAGCAGTTCTTC. This encodes CASSEWPGDNEQFF.

This rearrangement joins TRBV19 to TRBJ2-3; 14 bases are a match to TRBD2. V gave up 3 bases and J gave up 4 bases; unmatched junction bases: 0. Per the germline V gene, CDR1 is LNHDA and CDR2 is SQIVND (reference sequence). The CDR3 has 15 residues. Written as DNA, the CDR3 is TGTGCCAGTAGTATGACTAGCGGGAGGGCAGATACGCAGTATTTT. It encodes CASSMTSGRADTQYF.

In this sample, this clone turned up once. This rearrangement joins TRBV6-5 to TRBJ2-7; D remains unclear. The V end was cut by 2 bases, the J end by 5 bases, with 16 bases between. This CDR3 has 15 residues. CDR1 MNHEY and CDR2 SVGAGI come from the germline V gene. Written as DNA, the CDR3 is TGTGCCAGCAGTTACCTCCCGATTGGCACCCACGAGCAGTACTTC. Its protein is CASSYLPIGTHEQYF.